This T cell receptor (beta chain) derives from a study of shared clonotypes between healthy human individuals. In the study overall: CD4 naive and CD4 memory each took three plates per donor, while CD8 naive took two and CD8 memory one. Study findings and constraints: Richness estimates generally favored naive over memory subsets. The sampled material consisted only of blood, and tissue repertoires are likely to differ.

Genomic DNA of each subset was evenly split across several immunoSEQ plates. Profiled with immunoSEQ multiplex PCR; TCRdb holds only in-frame clones, not every one. The sample has roughly 550,000 clones; 95% are singletons. CD45RO-negative, CCR7-positively selected cells formed the naive CD8 fraction, excluding terminally differentiated effector memory CD45RA+ cells. Notes on this clone: Its antigen remains unidentified.

V lost 6 bases and J lost 0; bases outside the gene matches: 6. The CDR3 loop spans 15 amino acids. Germline V CDR1 and CDR2: MDHEN, SYDVKM. This TCR came from a woman in her twenties or thirties in good health. The specimen was naive CD8+ T cells sorted from blood. The chain uses TRBV28 and TRBJ2-7; 9 bases fit TRBD1. The CDR3 DNA is TGTGCCAGCAGCGAGACGGGACAGGGCTCCTACGAGCAGTACTTC. The encoded protein is CASSETGQGSYEQYF.